Below, 31 T cell receptor beta chains from the same sample are listed, as sequenced in a study of control samples from healthy donors and cancer patients. Measured with immunoSEQ multiplex PCR; TCRdb has only the in-frame clones, and not every one. The table includes about 61,000 clones, 85% to 90% detected once. Sequencing input: PBMCs. These receptors originate from a man aged 55-75 years with colorectal cancer.

This chain connects TRBV1 to TRBJ2-1; TRBD2 is the table's D call, not checked against the DNA. TRBV1 is flagged as a pseudogene. The CDR3 contains 15 residues. The CDR3 coding sequence is TGCACCAGCAGCCAAGAGCGGGGGGGCTACAATGAGCAGTTCTTC. Translating gives CTSSQERGGYNEQFF.

This rearrangement joins TRBV29-1 to TRBJ2-3; D ambiguous. The length of the CDR3 is 12 residues. CDR1 SQVTM and CDR2 ANQGSEA come from the germline V gene. Trimming pared 8 bases from V and 0 bases from J, leaving 9 bases between. CDR3 in DNA: TGCAGCTCAACACCTAGCACAGATACGCAGTATTTT. Encoded protein: CSSTPSTDTQYF.

V usage is TRBV20-1 and J usage is TRBJ2-5; D gene unclear. Germline CDR1 and CDR2: DFQATT and SNEGSKA (reference sequence). This CDR3 has 11 residues. V lost 3 bases and J 5 bases, leaving 7 bases between the germline ends. Written as DNA, the CDR3 is TGCAGTGCTAGGTGGTTGGAGACCCAGTACTTC. Amino acid sequence: CSARWLETQYF.

The V gene is TRBV20-1, the J gene TRBJ1-1, with unresolved D. The CDR3 totals 11 residues. Trimming stripped 0 bases from V and 6 bases from J, with 5 bases between. CDR1 is DFQATT and CDR2 is SNEGSKA in the germline V gene (reference sequence). Written as DNA, the CDR3 is TGCAGTGCTAGAGATCTCGCTGAAGCTTTCTTT. Protein sequence: CSARDLAEAFF.

This chain joins TRBV21-1 and TRBJ2-7; the D call in the table, TRBD2, was not verified against the DNA. TRBV21-1 corresponds to a pseudogene. The CDR3 is made up of 17 amino acids. The CDR3 nucleotides are TGTGCCAGCAGCAAAGCCCAAGTGGCGGGGGGCCCCTACGAGCAGTACTTC. This gives the protein CASSKAQVAGGPYEQYF.

This chain uses TRBV4-3 with TRBJ2-1; tentative D call: TRBD2 (5 bases). The CDR3 extends over 15 amino acids. V was pared by 0 bases and J by 6 bases, with 12 bases between. CDR1 and CDR2 from the germline V gene are LGHNA and YSLEER. In nucleotides, the CDR3 is TGCGCCAGCAGCCAAGATTGGCTAGCCCCCAATGAGCAGTTCTTC. It codes for CASSQDWLAPNEQFF.

The chain employs TRBV6-2 or TRBV6-3 and TRBJ2-2, with 10 bases matching TRBD2. Germline V lookup: CDR1 MNHEY, CDR2 SVGEGT. V lost 6 bases to trimming and J lost 2 bases; unmatched junction nucleotides: 9. The CDR3 consists of 17 residues. CDR3 region: CASSSPSGGPNTGELFF. The CDR3 nucleotides read TGTGCCAGCAGCTCCCCTAGCGGGGGCCCCAACACCGGGGAGCTGTTTTTT.

The genes are TRBV4-2 and TRBJ1-6; D is unclear. Looked up from germline, CDR1 is LGHNA and CDR2 is YNFKEQ. The CDR3 has 13 residues. V lost 3 bases and J 10 bases, leaving 10 bases between the germline ends. CDR3 loop: CASSHDGGSPLHF. The CDR3 coding sequence is TGTGCCAGCAGCCACGACGGAGGATCACCCCTCCACTTT.

This chain connects TRBV7-9 to TRBJ1-1, with 7 bases identical to TRBD1. Germline CDR1 reads SEHNR; CDR2 reads FQNEAQ (reference sequence). This CDR3 spans 14 amino acids. Unmatched junction bases numbered 2, after V lost 3 bases and J lost 1 base. The CDR3 protein is CASSLTGPNTEAFF. The CDR3 DNA reads as TGTGCCAGCAGCTTGACAGGGCCGAACACTGAAGCTTTCTTT.

The chain has TRBV30 and TRBJ2-2; tentatively, D is TRBD1 or TRBD2 (5 bases each). The V end was cut by 2 bases, the J end by 4 bases, with 11 bases between. CDR3 length equals 14 residues. Germline V gives CDR1 GTSNPN, CDR2 SVGIG (reference sequence). In DNA, the CDR3 is TGTGCCTGGAGTCCGGGGCACGCCACCGGGGAGCTGTTTTTT. It encodes CAWSPGHATGELFF.

This chain links TRBV7-9 with TRBJ2-5, with 7 bases lining up with TRBD1. Germline V gene lookup returns CDR1 SEHNR and CDR2 FQNEAQ (reference sequence). This CDR3 comprises 15 residues. J gave up 1 base and V 4 bases, and 6 bases lay outside the gene matches. As DNA, the CDR3 is TGTGCCAGCAGCTCCACCCACAGGGGCCAAGAGACCCAGTACTTC. Translation: CASSSTHRGQETQYF.

The chain uses TRBV20-1 and TRBJ2-5; no clear D gene. This CDR3 contains 11 residues. V dropped 4 bases and J dropped 2 bases, with 5 bases sitting between them. Germline lookup yields CDR1 DFQATT and CDR2 SNEGSKA (reference sequence). The CDR3 DNA reads as TGCAGTGCTACGAAGCAAGAGACCCAGTACTTC. Protein product: CSATKQETQYF.

The CDR3 DNA is TGTGCCTGGGACTATTACGGTTCGGCCGGCTACACCTTC. It yields the protein CAWDYYGSAGYTF. This rearrangement joins TRBV30 to TRBJ1-2; D not resolved. Deletions cut 5 bases from V and 8 bases from J, with 18 bases between. The CDR3 loop spans 13 amino acids. CDR1 and CDR2 (germline): GTSNPN, SVGIG (reference sequence).

V and J are TRBV4-2 and TRBJ2-7, with 12 bases identical to TRBD2. The CDR3 covers 15 residues. The germline CDR1 and CDR2 sequences are LGHNA and YNFKEQ. V dropped 4 bases and J dropped 5; count of bases not matched to a gene: 6. This CDR3 reads CASSPLAGGPDEQYF. CDR3 coding DNA: TGTGCCAGCAGCCCGCTAGCGGGGGGGCCGGACGAGCAGTACTTC.

This chain uses TRBV27 with TRBJ2-3; 9 positions agree with TRBD2. V trimming: 6 bases; J trimming: 6 bases; junction bases outside the gene matches: 13. This CDR3 has 16 residues. Germline assignment: CDR1 MNHEY and CDR2 SMNVEV (reference sequence). Here the CDR3 reads CASSPRGSGGWDTQYF. As DNA, the CDR3 is TGTGCCAGCAGCCCTCGAGGGAGCGGGGGGTGGGATACGCAGTATTTT.

V usage is TRBV7-9 and J usage is TRBJ2-1; D might be TRBD1 (6 bases). Germline V lookup: CDR1 SEHNR, CDR2 FQNEAQ (reference sequence). The CDR3 has 14 amino acids. V lost 5 bases to trimming and J lost 1 base, with 9 bases between them. The CDR3 region is CASSGGSSYNEQFF. As DNA, the CDR3 is TGTGCCAGCAGCGGGGGCAGTTCCTACAATGAGCAGTTCTTC. Looking up the rest from reference TRBV7-9 and TRBJ2-1 gives the full variable domain: DTGVSQNPRHKITKRGQNVTFRCDPISEHNRLYWYRQTLGQGPEFLTYFQNEAQLEKSRLLSDRFSAERPKGSFSTLEIQRTEQGDSAMYLCASSGGSSYNEQFFGPGTRLTVL.

The rearrangement links TRBV7-6 to TRBJ2-1; perhaps TRBD2 as D (6 bases). Germline values: CDR1 SGHVS, CDR2 FNYEAQ. The CDR3 covers 14 residues. Trimming took 0 bases from V and 5 from J, leaving 8 bases between them. CDR3: CASSLAGGHNEQFF. The CDR3 bases are TGTGCCAGCAGCTTAGCGGGGGGACACAATGAGCAGTTCTTC. The full variable domain, with the rest looked up from reference TRBV7-6 and TRBJ2-1, is GAGVSQSPRYKVTKRGQDVALRCDPISGHVSLYWYRQALGQGPEFLTYFNYEAQQDKSGLPNDRFSAERPEGSISTLTIQRTEQRDSAMYRCASSLAGGHNEQFFGPGTRLTVL.

The rearrangement links TRBV6-5 to TRBJ1-1; 8 bases map to TRBD1. Germline trimming cut 7 bases from V and 7 bases from J; bases unmatched to any gene: 11. CDR1 and CDR2 (germline): MNHEY, SVGAGI. CDR3 length: 14 residues. CDR3 in DNA: TGTGCCAGCAACCGAAGACAGGGGAGGGATGAAGCTTTCTTT. Its protein product is CASNRRQGRDEAFF.

The chain uses TRBV7-9 and TRBJ2-5; tentatively, D is TRBD1 or TRBD2 (5 bases each). The germline gives CDR1 SEHNR, CDR2 FQNEAQ (reference sequence). The CDR3 totals 15 residues. V gave up 5 bases and J gave up 0 bases, with 13 bases separating them. CDR3 nucleotide sequence: TGTGCCAGCAGCCCCGTCAGGGAGTACCAAGAGACCCAGTACTTC. Its translation: CASSPVREYQETQYF. The full variable domain, its missing parts supplied by reference TRBV7-9 and TRBJ2-5, is DTGVSQNPRHKITKRGQNVTFRCDPISEHNRLYWYRQTLGQGPEFLTYFQNEAQLEKSRLLSDRFSAERPKGSFSTLEIQRTEQGDSAMYLCASSPVREYQETQYFGPGTRLLVL.

The DNA for the CDR3 is TGTGCCAGTAGTATTTTGAGGCTAGGACATAGAACCACTGAAGCTTTCTTT. Translating it yields CASSILRLGHRTTEAFF. The chain has TRBV19 and TRBJ1-1; a possible D gene is TRBD1 (5 bases). The germline CDR1 and CDR2 sequences are LNHDA and SQIVND (reference sequence). The CDR3 covers 17 residues. Trimming stripped 3 bases from V and 4 bases from J, with 21 bases between.

The chain is built from TRBV19 and TRBJ2-3; no reliable D call. V was trimmed by 6 bases and J by 0 bases, leaving 10 bases between them. The CDR3 is 14 amino acids. Germline V gene lookup returns CDR1 LNHDA and CDR2 SQIVND (reference sequence). In nucleotides, the CDR3 is TGTGCCAGTAGGGAAGGACCTAGCACAGATACGCAGTATTTT. It codes for CASREGPSTDTQYF.

The CDR3 loop reads CASSLSVVANTEAFF. The CDR3 DNA is TGTGCCAGCAGTTTATCCGTCGTAGCGAACACTGAAGCTTTCTTT. The J gene is TRBJ1-1, the V gene TRBV27, with D unclear. CDR3 size: 15 residues. V was trimmed by 0 bases and J by 1 base, leaving 9 bases between them. Germline-derived CDR1 and CDR2 are MNHEY and SMNVEV (reference sequence).

The V gene is TRBV3-1 (or the pseudogene TRBV3-2), the J gene TRBJ1-2; TRBD1 aligns across 7 bases. V shed 1 base and J 2 bases; nucleotides not matched to a gene: 4. Germline CDR1 and CDR2: LGHDT and YNNKEL (reference sequence). The CDR3 is 15 amino acids. The CDR3 coding sequence is TGTGCCAGCAGCCAAGGACTGGACAGGAACTATGGCTACACCTTC. Amino acids: CASSQGLDRNYGYTF.

The chain couples TRBV6-5 to TRBJ1-2, with D perhaps TRBD1 (6 bases). Germline V gene sequence: CDR1 MNHEY, CDR2 SVGAGI. The CDR3 has 13 residues. Trimming took 7 bases from V and 7 from J, leaving 16 bases between them. The CDR3 spells CASMKAGARGYTF. DNA of the CDR3: TGTGCCAGCATGAAGGCGGGGGCGCGTGGCTACACCTTC.

This chain links TRBV7-7 with TRBJ2-2, with a possible D match to TRBD1 (5 bases). The CDR3 covers 16 residues. V lost 1 base to trimming and J lost 1 base, with 10 bases between them. The germline gives CDR1 SSHAT, CDR2 FNYEAQ (reference sequence). DNA of the CDR3: TGTGCCAGCAGCTTAGACTCAGGGCTGAACACCGGGGAGCTGTTTTTT. As protein: CASSLDSGLNTGELFF.

The chain has TRBV7-2 and TRBJ1-6, with D maybe TRBD1 (6 bases). V gave up 3 bases and J gave up 6 bases, with 12 bases separating them. This CDR3 is 15 amino acids long. Germline CDR1 is SGHTA and CDR2 is FQGNSA. The CDR3 nucleotides read TGTGCCAGCAGCTTGGCGGGGGGCTCTAATTCACCCCTCCACTTT. It encodes CASSLAGGSNSPLHF.

The chain recombines TRBV7-3 with TRBJ2-1, with 14 positions matching TRBD2. The CDR3 contains 18 residues. Germline trimming cut 5 bases from V and 6 bases from J; bases unmatched to any gene: 12. The germline gives CDR1 SGHTA, CDR2 FQGTGA. CDR3 DNA: TGTGCCAGCAGCCCAAACAGTCGACTAGCGGGGGGGCCCAATGAGCAGTTCTTC. Its protein product is CASSPNSRLAGGPNEQFF.

This clone was seen once. V gene TRBV7-3 combines with J gene TRBJ2-1; 8 bases are a match to TRBD1. V lost 5 bases to trimming and J lost 0 bases; unmatched junction nucleotides: 3. In germline, CDR1 is SGHTA, CDR2 FQGTGA. The length of the CDR3 is 15 residues. The CDR3 nucleotides are TGTGCCAGCAGCATAGACAGGGGCTCCTACAATGAGCAGTTCTTC. It yields the protein CASSIDRGSYNEQFF.

The chain combines TRBV7-2 with TRBJ2-2; TRBD1 matches at 7 bases. The CDR3 sequence is 15 residues long. V was pared by 5 bases and J by 8 bases, with 11 bases of the junction left unmatched. Germline CDR1 is SGHTA and CDR2 is FQGNSA. CDR3 protein: CASSPLTGKGGELFF. DNA for the CDR3: TGTGCCAGCAGCCCACTGACAGGGAAAGGGGGGGAGCTGTTTTTT.

V and J are TRBV27 and TRBJ2-3; TRBD2 matches at 8 bases. The CDR3 totals 14 residues. Germline values: CDR1 MNHEY, CDR2 SMNVEV (reference sequence). With V trimmed by 5 bases and J by 4 bases, 5 bases remained unmatched. In DNA, the CDR3 is TGTGCCAGCAGTCCCGAACTAGCGGCAGATACGCAGTATTTT. Translation gives CASSPELAADTQYF.

This chain links TRBV4-2 with TRBJ2-7, with 10 positions matching TRBD1. The J segment lost 2 bases and the V segment lost 4 bases, leaving 5 bases of the junction unmatched. Germline loops: CDR1 LGHNA, CDR2 YNFKEQ. CDR3 length: 15 residues. The CDR3 sequence is CASSPGQGPTYEQYF. The CDR3 nucleotides are TGTGCCAGCAGCCCGGGACAGGGGCCTACCTACGAGCAGTACTTC.